This T cell receptor beta chain was sequenced during a study of OX40 agonist ivuxolimab in advanced cancers. Study-wide results and limits: Researchers did not establish what antigens the expanded peripheral T cells target.

The germline V and J ends were trimmed by 1 base and 6 bases, with 11 bases remaining between them. The length of the CDR3 is 14 residues. Germline V gene data show CDR1 as SEHNR and CDR2 as FQNEAQ (reference sequence). Sequenced by immunoSEQ multiplex PCR; TCRdb stores in-frame clones only, minus some. The data contain 65,000 or so clones, roughly 84% of them singletons. This clone occurred a few times. Antigen: not known. Sequenced here: CD4+ or CD8+ T cells sorted from blood, sampled in a trial of the OX40 agonist ivuxolimab. V gene TRBV7-9 combines with J gene TRBJ2-3; D remains unclear. The source is an adult with an advanced solid tumor such as melanoma, head and neck, liver or kidney cancer. The CDR3 sequence: CASSLDRGDDTQYF. The CDR3 coding sequence is TGTGCCAGCAGCTTAGACAGAGGAGATGATACGCAGTATTTT.